This TCR beta chain derives from a study of shared T cell receptors in the human thymus. Assay: immunoSEQ multiplex PCR; the TCRdb copy retains only in-frame clones and omits some. The top ten clones hold more than 0.01% of a sample with approximately 490,000 clones, approximately 80% of them seen once. CDR1 and CDR2 from the germline V gene are GTSNPN and SVGIG (reference sequence). The CDR3 is 13 residues long. V was clipped by 3 bases and J by 6 bases, with 12 bases between them. The same data also went into a second study, on human thymus T cells.

The chain has TRBV30 and TRBJ2-1, with a weak D call TRBD2 (5 bases). This TCR derives from a boy under two years old with a congenital heart defect. Material for sequencing was thymocytes. The CDR3 here is CAWRPGLINEQFF. In DNA, the CDR3 is TGTGCCTGGAGGCCTGGACTCATCAATGAGCAGTTCTTC.